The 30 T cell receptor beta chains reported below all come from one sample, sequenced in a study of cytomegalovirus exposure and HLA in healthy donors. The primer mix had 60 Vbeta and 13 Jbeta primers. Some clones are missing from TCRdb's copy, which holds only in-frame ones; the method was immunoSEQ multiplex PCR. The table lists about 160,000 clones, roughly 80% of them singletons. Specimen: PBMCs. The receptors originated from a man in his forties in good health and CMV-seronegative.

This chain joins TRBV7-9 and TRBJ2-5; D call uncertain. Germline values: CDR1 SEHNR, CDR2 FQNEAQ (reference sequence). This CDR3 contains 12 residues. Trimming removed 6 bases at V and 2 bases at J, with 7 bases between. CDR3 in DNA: TGTGCCAGCAGATTTCAGCAAGAGACCCAGTACTTC. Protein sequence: CASRFQQETQYF.

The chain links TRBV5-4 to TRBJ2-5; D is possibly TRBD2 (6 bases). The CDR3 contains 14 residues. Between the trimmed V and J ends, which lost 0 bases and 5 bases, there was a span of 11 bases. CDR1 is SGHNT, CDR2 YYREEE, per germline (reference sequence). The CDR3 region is CASSLGGGVETQYF. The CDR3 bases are TGTGCCAGCAGCTTGGGGGGCGGGGTGGAGACCCAGTACTTC.

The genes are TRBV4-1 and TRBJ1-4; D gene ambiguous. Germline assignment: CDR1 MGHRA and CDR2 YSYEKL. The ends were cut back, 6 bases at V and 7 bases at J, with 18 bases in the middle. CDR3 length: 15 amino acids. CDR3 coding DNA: TGCGCCAGCAGAAGTCCCGGGAAAGGTTTTGAAAAACTGTTTTTT. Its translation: CASRSPGKGFEKLFF.

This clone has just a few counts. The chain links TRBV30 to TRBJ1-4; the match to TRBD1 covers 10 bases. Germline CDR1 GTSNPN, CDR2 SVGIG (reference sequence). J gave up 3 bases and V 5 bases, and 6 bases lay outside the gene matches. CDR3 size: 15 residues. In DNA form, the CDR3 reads TGTGCCTGGGGGGGACAGGGGCCGGCTAATGAAAAACTGTTTTTT. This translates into CAWGGQGPANEKLFF.

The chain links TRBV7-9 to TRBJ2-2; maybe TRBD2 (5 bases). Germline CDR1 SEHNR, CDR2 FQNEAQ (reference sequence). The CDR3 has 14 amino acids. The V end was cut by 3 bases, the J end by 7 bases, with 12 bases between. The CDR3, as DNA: TGTGCCAGCAGCTTTCCGGGAAGAAACGGGGAGCTGTTTTTT. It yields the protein CASSFPGRNGELFF.

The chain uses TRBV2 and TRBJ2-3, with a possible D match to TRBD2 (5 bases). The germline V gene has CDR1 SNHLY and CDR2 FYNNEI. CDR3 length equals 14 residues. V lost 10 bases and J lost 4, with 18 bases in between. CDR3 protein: CANAPGWNADTQYF. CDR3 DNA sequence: TGTGCCAACGCTCCGGGATGGAACGCAGATACGCAGTATTTT.

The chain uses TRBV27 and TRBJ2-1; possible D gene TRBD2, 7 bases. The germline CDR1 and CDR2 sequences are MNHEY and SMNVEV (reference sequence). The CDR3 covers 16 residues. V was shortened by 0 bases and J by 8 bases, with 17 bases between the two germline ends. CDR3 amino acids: CASSLSMVGGLDEQFF. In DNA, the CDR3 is TGTGCCAGCAGTTTATCGATGGTGGGGGGGCTGGATGAGCAGTTCTTC.

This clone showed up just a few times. This CDR3 is CAWRGLSWGQGPDTQYF. CDR3 bases: TGTGCCTGGAGGGGACTCTCTTGGGGACAGGGCCCGGATACGCAGTATTTT. The chain employs TRBV30 and TRBJ2-3; 9 bases align to TRBD1. The CDR3 contains 17 residues. Germline lookup yields CDR1 GTSNPN and CDR2 SVGIG (reference sequence). Trimming cost V 3 bases and J 6 bases; bases outside gene matches: 16.

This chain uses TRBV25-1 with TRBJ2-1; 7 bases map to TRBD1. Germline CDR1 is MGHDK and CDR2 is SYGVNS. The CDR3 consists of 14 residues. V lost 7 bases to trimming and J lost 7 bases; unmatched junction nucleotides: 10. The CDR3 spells CASKDRTRYNEQFF. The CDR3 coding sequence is TGTGCCAGCAAGGACAGGACGAGATATAATGAGCAGTTCTTC.

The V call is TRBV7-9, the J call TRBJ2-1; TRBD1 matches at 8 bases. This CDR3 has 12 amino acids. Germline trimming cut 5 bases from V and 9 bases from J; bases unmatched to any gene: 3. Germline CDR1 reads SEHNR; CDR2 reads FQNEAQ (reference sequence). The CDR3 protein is CASSQGQVEQFF. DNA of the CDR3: TGTGCCAGCAGCCAGGGACAGGTTGAGCAGTTCTTC.

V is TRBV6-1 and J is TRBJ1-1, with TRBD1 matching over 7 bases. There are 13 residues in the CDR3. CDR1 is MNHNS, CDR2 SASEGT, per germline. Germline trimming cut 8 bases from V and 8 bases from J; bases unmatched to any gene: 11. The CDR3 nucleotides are TGTGCCAGCCCCCGTATAGGGGGCCAGGAAGCTTTCTTT. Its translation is CASPRIGGQEAFF.

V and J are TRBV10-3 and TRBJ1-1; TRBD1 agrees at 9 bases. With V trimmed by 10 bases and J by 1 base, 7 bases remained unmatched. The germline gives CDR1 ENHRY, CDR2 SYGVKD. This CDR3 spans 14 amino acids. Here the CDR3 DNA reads TGTGCCACACAGGGGGCAGGGCGGAACACTGAAGCTTTCTTT. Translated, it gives CATQGAGRNTEAFF.

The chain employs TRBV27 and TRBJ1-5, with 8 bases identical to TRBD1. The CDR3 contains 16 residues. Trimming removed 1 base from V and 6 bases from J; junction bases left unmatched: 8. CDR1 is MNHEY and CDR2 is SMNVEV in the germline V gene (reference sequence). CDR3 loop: CASSLYPGGGGQPQHF. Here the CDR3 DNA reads TGTGCCAGCAGTTTATACCCAGGGGGCGGCGGTCAGCCCCAGCATTTT.

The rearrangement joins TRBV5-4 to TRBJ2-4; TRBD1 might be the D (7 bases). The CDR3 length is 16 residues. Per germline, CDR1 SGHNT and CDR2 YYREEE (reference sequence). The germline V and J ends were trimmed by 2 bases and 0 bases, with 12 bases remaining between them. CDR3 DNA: TGTGCCAGCAGCTTAGCAGGGGGGATAGCCAAAAACATTCAGTACTTC. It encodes CASSLAGGIAKNIQYF.

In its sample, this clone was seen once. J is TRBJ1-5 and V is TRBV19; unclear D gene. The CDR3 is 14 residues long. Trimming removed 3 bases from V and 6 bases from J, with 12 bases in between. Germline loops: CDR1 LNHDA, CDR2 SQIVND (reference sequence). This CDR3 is CASSITSEGQPQHF. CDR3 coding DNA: TGTGCCAGTAGTATCACCAGTGAGGGTCAGCCCCAGCATTTT. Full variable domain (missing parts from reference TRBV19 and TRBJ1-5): DGGITQSPKYLFRKEGQNVTLSCEQNLNHDAMYWYRQDPGQGLRLIYYSQIVNDFQKGDIAEGYSVSREKKESFPLTVTSAQKNPTAFYLCASSITSEGQPQHFGDGTRLSIL.

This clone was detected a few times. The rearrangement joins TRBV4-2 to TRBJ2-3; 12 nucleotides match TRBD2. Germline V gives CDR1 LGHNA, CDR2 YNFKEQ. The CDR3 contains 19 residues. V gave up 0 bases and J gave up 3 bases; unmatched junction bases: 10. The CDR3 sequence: CASSQDGLAGGPMTDTQYF. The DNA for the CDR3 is TGTGCCAGCAGCCAAGATGGGCTAGCGGGGGGGCCGATGACAGATACGCAGTATTTT.

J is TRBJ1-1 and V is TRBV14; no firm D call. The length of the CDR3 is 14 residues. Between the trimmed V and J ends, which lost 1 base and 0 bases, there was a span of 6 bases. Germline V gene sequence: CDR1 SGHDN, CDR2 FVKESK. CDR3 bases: TGTGCCAGCAGCCAAGTGCGGGTGAACACTGAAGCTTTCTTT. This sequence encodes CASSQVRVNTEAFF.

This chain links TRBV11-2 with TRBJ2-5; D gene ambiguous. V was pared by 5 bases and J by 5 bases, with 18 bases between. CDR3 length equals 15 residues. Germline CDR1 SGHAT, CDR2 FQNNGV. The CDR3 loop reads CASSIPKPGRETQYF. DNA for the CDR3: TGTGCCAGCAGCATCCCTAAGCCAGGCCGGGAGACCCAGTACTTC.

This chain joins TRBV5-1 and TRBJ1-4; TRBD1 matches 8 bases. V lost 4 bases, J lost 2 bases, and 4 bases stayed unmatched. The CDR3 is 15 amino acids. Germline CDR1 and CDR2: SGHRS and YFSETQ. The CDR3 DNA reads TGCGCCAGCAGCAGGACAGGGCCCACTAATGAAAAACTGTTTTTT. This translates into CASSRTGPTNEKLFF.

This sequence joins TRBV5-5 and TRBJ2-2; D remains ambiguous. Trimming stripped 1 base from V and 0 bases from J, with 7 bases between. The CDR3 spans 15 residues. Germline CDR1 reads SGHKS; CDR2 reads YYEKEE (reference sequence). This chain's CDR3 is CASSLPTANTGELFF. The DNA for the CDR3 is TGTGCCAGCAGCTTGCCAACAGCGAACACCGGGGAGCTGTTTTTT. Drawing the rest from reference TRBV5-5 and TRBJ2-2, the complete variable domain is DAGVTQSPTHLIKTRGQQVTLRCSPISGHKSVSWYQQVLGQGPQFIFQYYEKEERGRGNFPDRFSARQFPNYSSELNVNALLLGDSALYLCASSLPTANTGELFFGEGSRLTVL.

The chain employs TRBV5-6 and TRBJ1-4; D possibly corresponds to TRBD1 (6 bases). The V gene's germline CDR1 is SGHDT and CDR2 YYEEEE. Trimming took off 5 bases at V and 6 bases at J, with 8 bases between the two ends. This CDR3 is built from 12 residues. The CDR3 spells CASSSGDEKLFF. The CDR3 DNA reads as TGTGCCAGCAGTTCAGGGGATGAAAAACTGTTTTTT.

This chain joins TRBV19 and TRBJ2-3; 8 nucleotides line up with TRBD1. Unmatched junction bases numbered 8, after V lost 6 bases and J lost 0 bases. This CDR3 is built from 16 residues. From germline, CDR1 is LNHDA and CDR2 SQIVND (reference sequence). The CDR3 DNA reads TGTGCCAGTAGCATGGGGTACAGGGGGAGCACAGATACGCAGTATTTT. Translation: CASSMGYRGSTDTQYF.

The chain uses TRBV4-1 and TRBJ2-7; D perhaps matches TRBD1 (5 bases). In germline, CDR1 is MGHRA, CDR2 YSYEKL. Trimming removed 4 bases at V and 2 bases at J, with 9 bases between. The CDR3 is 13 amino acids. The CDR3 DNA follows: TGCGCCAGCAGCCCCGGACACCCCTACGAGCAGTACTTC. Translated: CASSPGHPYEQYF.

In DNA, the CDR3 is TGTGCCAGCAGTGAAGGGACAGGGGGGCTTGGGATTAACACTGAAGCTTTCTTT. It specifies CASSEGTGGLGINTEAFF. The V call is TRBV6-1, the J call TRBJ1-1; 10 positions match TRBD1. V shed 1 base and J 2 bases; nucleotides not matched to a gene: 10. From germline, CDR1 is MNHNS and CDR2 SASEGT. CDR3 length equals 18 residues.

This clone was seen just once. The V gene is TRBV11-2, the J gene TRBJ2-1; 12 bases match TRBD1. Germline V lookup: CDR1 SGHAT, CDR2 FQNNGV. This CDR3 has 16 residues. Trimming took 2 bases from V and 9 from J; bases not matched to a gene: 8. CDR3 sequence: CASSLPTGTGGSEQFF. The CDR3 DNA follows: TGTGCCAGCAGCTTACCCACCGGGACAGGGGGCAGTGAGCAGTTCTTC.

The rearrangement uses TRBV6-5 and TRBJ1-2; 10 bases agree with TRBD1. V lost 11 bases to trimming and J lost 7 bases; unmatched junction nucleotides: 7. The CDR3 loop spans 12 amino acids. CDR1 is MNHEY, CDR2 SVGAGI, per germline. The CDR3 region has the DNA TGTGCCTCAGGGACAGGGGATTTTGGCTACACCTTC. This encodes CASGTGDFGYTF.

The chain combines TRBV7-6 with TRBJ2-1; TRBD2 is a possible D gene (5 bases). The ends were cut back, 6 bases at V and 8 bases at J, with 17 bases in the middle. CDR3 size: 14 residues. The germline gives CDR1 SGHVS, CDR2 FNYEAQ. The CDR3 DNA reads TGTGCCAGCAGTTCCCATATCGGGATAGATGAGCAGTTCTTC. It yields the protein CASSSHIGIDEQFF. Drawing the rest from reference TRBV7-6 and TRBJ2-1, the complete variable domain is GAGVSQSPRYKVTKRGQDVALRCDPISGHVSLYWYRQALGQGPEFLTYFNYEAQQDKSGLPNDRFSAERPEGSISTLTIQRTEQRDSAMYRCASSSHIGIDEQFFGPGTRLTVL.

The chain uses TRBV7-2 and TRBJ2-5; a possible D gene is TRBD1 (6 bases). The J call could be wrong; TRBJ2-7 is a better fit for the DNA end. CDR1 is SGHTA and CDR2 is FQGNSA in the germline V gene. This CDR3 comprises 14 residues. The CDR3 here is CASSFGGGPYEQYF. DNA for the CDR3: TGTGCCAGCAGCTTTGGTGGGGGCCCCTACGAGCAGTACTTC.

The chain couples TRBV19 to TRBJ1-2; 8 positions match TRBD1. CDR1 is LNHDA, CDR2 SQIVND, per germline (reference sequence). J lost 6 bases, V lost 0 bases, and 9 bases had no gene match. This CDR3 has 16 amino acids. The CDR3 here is CASSIDRAGGEDGYTF. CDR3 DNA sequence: TGTGCCAGTAGTATAGATCGGGCAGGGGGCGAGGATGGCTACACCTTC.

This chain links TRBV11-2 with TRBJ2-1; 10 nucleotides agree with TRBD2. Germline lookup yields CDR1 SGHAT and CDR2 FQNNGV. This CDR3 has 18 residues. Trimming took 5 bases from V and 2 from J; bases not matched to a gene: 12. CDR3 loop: CASSLHYSSGGAYNEQFF. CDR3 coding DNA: TGTGCCAGCAGCCTACACTACTCGAGCGGGGGGGCCTACAATGAGCAGTTCTTC. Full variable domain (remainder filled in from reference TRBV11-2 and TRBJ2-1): EAGVAQSPRYKIIEKRQSVAFWCNPISGHATLYWYQQILGQGPKLLIQFQNNGVVDDSQLPKDRFSAERLKGVDSTLKIQPAKLEDSAVYLCASSLHYSSGGAYNEQFFGPGTRLTVL.